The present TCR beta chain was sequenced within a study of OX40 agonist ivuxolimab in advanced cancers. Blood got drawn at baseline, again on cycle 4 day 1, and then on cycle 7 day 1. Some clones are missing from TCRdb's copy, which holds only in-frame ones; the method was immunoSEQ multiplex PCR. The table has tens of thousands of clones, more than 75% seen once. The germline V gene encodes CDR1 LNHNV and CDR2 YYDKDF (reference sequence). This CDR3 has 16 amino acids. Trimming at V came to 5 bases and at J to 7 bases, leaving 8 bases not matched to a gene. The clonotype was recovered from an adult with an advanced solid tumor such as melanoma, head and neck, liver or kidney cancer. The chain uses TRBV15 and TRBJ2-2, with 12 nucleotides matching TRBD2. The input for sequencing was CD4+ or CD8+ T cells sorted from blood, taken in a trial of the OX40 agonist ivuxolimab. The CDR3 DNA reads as TGTGCCACCAGCCCTAGCGGGAGGGCCGGGAGCGGGGAGCTGTTTTTT. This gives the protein CATSPSGRAGSGELFF.